This entry describes one T cell receptor (beta chain). V lost 3 bases and J 2 bases, leaving 24 bases between the germline ends. Per the germline V gene, CDR1 is SGDLS and CDR2 is YYNGEE. This CDR3 is built from 18 residues. Authors' processing steps: It was from reference gene primer amplification that nucleated cell counts were estimated. Assay used: immunoSEQ multiplex PCR; TCRdb lists only in-frame clones, some missing. V, J and clone size are taken as reported in that table, and D and trimming were inferred from the DNA itself. This sample carries over 100,000 clones, about 90% of them seen once, and the ten largest clones take 4% to 5.5%. This entry comes from a study of blood T cell repertoires in COVID-19. Study at large: Material from acute and convalescent COVID-19 was sourced from the United States, Italy and Spain. T cells, B-cell-depleted T cells, or PBMCs provided the cDNA or gDNA that served as material.

This receptor was identified in a woman between 50 and 59 years old with COVID-19, enrolled during active disease. The sample taken for sequencing was peripheral blood. The rearrangement links TRBV9 to TRBJ2-7; D may be TRBD2 (6 bases). The CDR3 coding sequence is TGTGCCAGCAGCGCACACGACACGGGTGGGGGAGGAGCCTACGAGCAGTACTTC. As protein: CASSAHDTGGGGAYEQYF.